A single sample gave rise to the 8 T cell receptor beta chains below, sequenced in a study of lymphopenia after photon versus proton radiotherapy. Assay used: immunoSEQ multiplex PCR; TCRdb lists only in-frame clones, some missing. The sample consists of 29,000 or so clones, about nine tenths of them appearing once. The specimen was peripheral blood, collected from a patient treated with proton-based radiotherapy. The receptors were sampled from a woman aged 60-70 years with cholangiocarcinoma. Some clones in this sample may be carry-over from other donors' samples.

The chain is built from TRBV7-8 and TRBJ1-2; TRBD1 matches 9 bases. V lost 5 bases, J lost 8 bases, and 6 bases stayed unmatched. The CDR3 consists of 13 residues. Germline CDR1 reads SGHVS; CDR2 reads FQNEAQ. The CDR3 reads CASSQGTGRGYTF. CDR3 DNA: TGTGCCAGCAGCCAAGGGACAGGGAGGGGCTACACCTTC.

This clone was seen more than once but under ten times. This chain joins TRBV5-1 and TRBJ2-7; D possibly uses TRBD1 or TRBD2 (5 bases each). This CDR3 is built from 14 residues. CDR1 SGHRS and CDR2 YFSETQ come from the germline V gene. Trimming shortened V by 3 bases and J by 0 bases, and 10 bases separated the two germline ends. The DNA for the CDR3 is TGCGCCAGCAGCTGGGGGACGAGCTCCTACGAGCAGTACTTC. Protein product: CASSWGTSSYEQYF.

The V gene is TRBV2, the J gene TRBJ2-2, with 10 nucleotides matching TRBD2. The length of the CDR3 is 15 residues. The V gene end was trimmed by 6 bases and the J gene end by 5 bases; junction bases not matched to a gene: 6. Germline-derived CDR1 and CDR2 are SNHLY and FYNNEI. The CDR3 sequence is CASRIGLAETGELFF. The DNA of the CDR3 is TGTGCCAGCAGGATTGGACTAGCGGAAACCGGGGAGCTGTTTTTT. The full variable domain, in which reference TRBV2 and TRBJ2-2 provide the parts outside the CDR3, is EPEVTQTPSHQVTQMGQEVILRCVPISNHLYFYWYRQILGQKVEFLVSFYNNEISEKSEIFDDQFSVERPDGSNFTLKIRSTKLEDSAMYFCASRIGLAETGELFFGEGSRLTVL.

The rearrangement uses TRBV7-9 and TRBJ2-7, with D uncertain. From germline, CDR1 is SEHNR and CDR2 FQNEAQ (reference sequence). CDR3 size: 12 residues. Trimming stripped 3 bases from V and 2 bases from J, with 5 bases between. CDR3 sequence (DNA): TGTGCCAGCAGCTTGTTGGCCTACGAGCAGTACTTC. Its translation is CASSLLAYEQYF.

The gene calls are TRBV7-9 and TRBJ1-5; TRBD1 is a possible D gene (6 bases). V dropped 6 bases and J dropped 7 bases, with 19 bases sitting between them. The germline gives CDR1 SEHNR, CDR2 FQNEAQ (reference sequence). This CDR3 spans 15 amino acids. The CDR3 protein is CASSSAAGEAQPQHF. CDR3 sequence (DNA): TGTGCCAGCAGTTCGGCCGCAGGGGAGGCACAGCCCCAGCATTTT.

The chain carries TRBV14 and TRBJ1-6; a possible D gene is TRBD1 (5 bases). The CDR3 is made up of 16 amino acids. Germline V gene data show CDR1 as SGHDN and CDR2 as FVKESK. Trimming cost V 4 bases and J 1 base, with 11 bases left between them. CDR3 loop: CASSPRGNSYNSPLHF. In nucleotides, the CDR3 is TGTGCCAGCAGCCCGAGGGGTAATTCCTATAATTCACCCCTCCACTTT. Drawing the rest from reference TRBV14 and TRBJ1-6, the complete variable domain is EAGVTQFPSHSVIEKGQTVTLRCDPISGHDNLYWYRRVMGKEIKFLLHFVKESKQDESGMPNNRFLAERTGGTYSTLKVQPAELEDSGVYFCASSPRGNSYNSPLHFGNGTRLTVT.

V and J are TRBV2 and TRBJ1-3; D not resolved. The V gene's germline CDR1 is SNHLY and CDR2 FYNNEI. The V gene lost 6 bases and the J gene lost 2 bases, with 11 bases spanning the gap. The CDR3 has 14 residues. The CDR3 coding sequence is TGTGCCAGCAGCGCCAACGGGCCTGGAAACACCATATATTTT. This sequence encodes CASSANGPGNTIYF.

V is TRBV6-4 and J is TRBJ1-1, with D hard to call. CDR3 length equals 11 residues. Germline assignment: CDR1 MRHNA and CDR2 SNTAGT. Deletions cut 6 bases from V and 7 bases from J, with 9 bases between. As DNA, the CDR3 is TGTGCCAGCAGAAATAGTGGTGAAGCTTTCTTT. It codes for CASRNSGEAFF.